This passage covers 4 T cell receptor beta chains from one sample sequenced in a study of blood T cell repertoires in COVID-19. TCRdb's copy holds only in-frame clones and misses some; the assay was immunoSEQ multiplex PCR. In the table there are about 74,000 clones, roughly four fifths of which are singletons. Sequenced sample: peripheral blood. All receptors come from a human donor in a cohort sampled during active COVID-19.

This clone was seen a handful of times. The J gene is TRBJ2-5, the V gene TRBV7-9; D gene uncertain. Germline values: CDR1 SEHNR, CDR2 FQNEAQ (reference sequence). V gave up 5 bases and J gave up 3 bases, with 10 bases separating them. The CDR3 consists of 13 residues. The CDR3 DNA follows: TGTGCCAGCAGCGCCGCAGGCAAAGAGACCCAGTACTTC. The encoded protein is CASSAAGKETQYF. Based on the CDR3 plus reference TRBV7-9 and TRBJ2-5, the full variable domain is DTGVSQNPRHKITKRGQNVTFRCDPISEHNRLYWYRQTLGQGPEFLTYFQNEAQLEKSRLLSDRFSAERPKGSFSTLEIQRTEQGDSAMYLCASSAAGKETQYFGPGTRLLVL.

Only a few counts were recorded for this clone. This chain uses TRBV19 with TRBJ2-6; 8 nucleotides line up with TRBD1. J lost 0 bases, V lost 8 bases, and 18 bases had no gene match. The CDR3 contains 20 residues. Germline assignment: CDR1 LNHDA and CDR2 SQIVND (reference sequence). CDR3 amino acids: CASGRPRQGQAISGANVLTF. CDR3 DNA sequence: TGTGCCAGTGGAAGACCAAGGCAGGGACAGGCGATCTCTGGGGCCAACGTCCTGACTTTC.

The chain carries TRBV2 and TRBJ2-1, with D tentatively TRBD2 (6 bases). The CDR3 is 11 residues long. Germline values: CDR1 SNHLY, CDR2 FYNNEI. Trimming removed 6 bases from V and 8 bases from J, with 8 bases in between. As DNA, the CDR3 is TGTGCCAGCAGAAGGGACTATGAGCAGTTCTTC. The encoded protein is CASRRDYEQFF.

The chain carries TRBV7-9 and TRBJ2-2; 7 nucleotides align to TRBD2. This CDR3 comprises 16 residues. V lost 3 bases to trimming and J lost 1 base; unmatched junction nucleotides: 5. CDR1 and CDR2 from the germline V gene are SEHNR and FQNEAQ (reference sequence). In DNA form, the CDR3 reads TGTGCCAGCAGCTTGTTGCTAGCGGTGAACACCGGGGAGCTGTTTTTT. Protein sequence: CASSLLLAVNTGELFF.